These T cell receptor beta chains were read from a single sample in a study of cytomegalovirus exposure and HLA in healthy donors. TCRdb's table, derived via immunoSEQ multiplex PCR, lists solely in-frame clones and lacks some. The sample holds around 180,000 clones, around 78% seen once. The specimen sequenced was PBMCs. These receptors were collected from a woman between 50 and 59 years old in good health and CMV-seropositive. CDR3s include the opening cysteine and the closing phenylalanine or tryptophan. Each record gives: D gene, clone size, V gene, J gene, CDR3 DNA, CDR3 protein. D genes are given only for firm matches. Only part of the rows carry a size: once, few, many, or a class if the clone is expanded.

D gene: .; clone size: .; V gene: TRBV5-4; J gene: TRBJ1-3; CDR3 DNA: TGTGCCAGCAGCTCCAGGCACTCTGGAAACACCATATATTTT; CDR3 protein: CASSSRHSGNTIYF
D gene: TRBD1; clone size: .; V gene: TRBV4-1; J gene: TRBJ2-7; CDR3 DNA: TGCGCCAGCAGCCAAGAGCGGACAGGGACCTACGAGCAGTACTTC; CDR3 protein: CASSQERTGTYEQYF
D gene: TRBD1; clone size: .; V gene: TRBV27; J gene: TRBJ1-1; CDR3 DNA: TGTGCCAGCAGTCCCGGGACAGGGGTAACTGAAGCTTTCTTT; CDR3 protein: CASSPGTGVTEAFF
D gene: TRBD2; clone size: .; V gene: TRBV7-8; J gene: TRBJ2-7; CDR3 DNA: TGTGCCAGCAGCTTAAGGTCTAGCGGGGGTTTCTACGAGCAGTACTTC; CDR3 protein: CASSLRSSGGFYEQYF
D gene: .; clone size: few; V gene: TRBV9; J gene: TRBJ2-7; CDR3 DNA: TGTGCCAGCAGCGTAGCTACGGCAGGGCCCTACGAGCAGTACTTC; CDR3 protein: CASSVATAGPYEQYF
D gene: .; clone size: .; V gene: TRBV6-6; J gene: TRBJ1-2; CDR3 DNA: TGTGCCAGCAGTCTCTTTGGGGGCGAACCCTATGGCTACACCTTC; CDR3 protein: CASSLFGGEPYGYTF
D gene: .; clone size: .; V gene: TRBV6-5; J gene: TRBJ1-5; CDR3 DNA: TGTGCCAGCAGTCCCTTAATGGGGGCAGGTCAGCCCCAGCATTTT; CDR3 protein: CASSPLMGAGQPQHF
D gene: .; clone size: .; V gene: TRBV2; J gene: TRBJ2-7; CDR3 DNA: TGTGCCAGCAGTGAAGCTTCGTATTTCGGGCAGTACTTC; CDR3 protein: CASSEASYFGQYF
D gene: TRBD2; clone size: .; V gene: TRBV9; J gene: TRBJ2-3; CDR3 DNA: TGTGCCAGCAGCGTAGACGCGGGGGGCCTCACAGATACGCAGTATTTT; CDR3 protein: CASSVDAGGLTDTQYF
D gene: TRBD2; clone size: few; V gene: TRBV4-2; J gene: TRBJ2-3; CDR3 DNA: TGTGCCAGCAGCCAAGGAACTAGCGGGGGGGGGAGAGATACGCAGTATTTT; CDR3 protein: CASSQGTSGGGRDTQYF
D gene: .; clone size: .; V gene: TRBV5-6; J gene: TRBJ1-2; CDR3 DNA: TGTGCCAGCAGTTACCAGGGTTCCAACTATGGCTACACCTTC; CDR3 protein: CASSYQGSNYGYTF
D gene: .; clone size: .; V gene: TRBV19; J gene: TRBJ1-5; CDR3 DNA: TGTGCCAGCACTATCGACAGCCTTTATAGCAATCAGCCCCAGCATTTT; CDR3 protein: CASTIDSLYSNQPQHF
D gene: TRBD1; clone size: .; V gene: TRBV5-1; J gene: TRBJ2-3; CDR3 DNA: TGCGCCAGCAGCCTGGGGACAGCCACAGATACGCAGTATTTT; CDR3 protein: CASSLGTATDTQYF
D gene: .; clone size: .; V gene: TRBV10-3; J gene: TRBJ2-1; CDR3 DNA: TGTGCCATCAGGGACCGGGGGACCATGACAGGGAGGACCTACAATGAGCAGTTCTTC; CDR3 protein: CAIRDRGTMTGRTYNEQFF
D gene: .; clone size: once; V gene: TRBV6-5; J gene: TRBJ1-4; CDR3 DNA: TGTGCCAGCAGTTACTCCCAGGGGTCAAATGAAAAACTGTTTTTT; CDR3 protein: CASSYSQGSNEKLFF
D gene: TRBD1; clone size: .; V gene: TRBV15; J gene: TRBJ1-5; CDR3 DNA: TGTGCCACCAGCAGAGGAATAGGGGGCTCATGGAGTAGCAATCAGCCCCAGCATTTT; CDR3 protein: CATSRGIGGSWSSNQPQHF
D gene: .; clone size: .; V gene: TRBV27; J gene: TRBJ2-2; CDR3 DNA: TGTGCCAGCAGTTTACAAGGGGCGCGGACCGGGGAGCTGTTTTTT; CDR3 protein: CASSLQGARTGELFF
D gene: TRBD1; clone size: .; V gene: TRBV27; J gene: TRBJ1-1; CDR3 DNA: TGTGCCAGCAGGCTGACAGGGGGAAGGGCTGAAGCTTTCTTT; CDR3 protein: CASRLTGGRAEAFF
D gene: .; clone size: many; V gene: TRBV18; J gene: TRBJ1-3; CDR3 DNA: TGTGCCAGCTCACCAGGGACATCAAGGGGAAACACCATATATTTT; CDR3 protein: CASSPGTSRGNTIYF
D gene: TRBD1; clone size: .; V gene: TRBV5-4; J gene: TRBJ2-1; CDR3 DNA: TGTGCCAGCAGCTTGATGACAGGGGCCACTAATGAGCAGTTCTTC; CDR3 protein: CASSLMTGATNEQFF
D gene: .; clone size: .; V gene: TRBV15; J gene: TRBJ2-1; CDR3 DNA: TGTGCCACCAGCAGAGATCTCATGAGAAACAATGAGCAGTTCTTC; CDR3 protein: CATSRDLMRNNEQFF
D gene: .; clone size: .; V gene: TRBV4-1; J gene: TRBJ2-7; CDR3 DNA: TGCGCCAGCAGCCTCTTAGCAGGGCAAGTCGGCGAGCAGTACTTC; CDR3 protein: CASSLLAGQVGEQYF
D gene: .; clone size: .; V gene: TRBV27; J gene: TRBJ1-2; CDR3 DNA: TGTGCCAGCAGTCCAGGACAGCCCTTCTATGGCTACACCTTC; CDR3 protein: CASSPGQPFYGYTF
D gene: TRBD1; clone size: .; V gene: TRBV5-1; J gene: TRBJ1-2; CDR3 DNA: TGCGCCAGCAGCGAAGTTGGACAGGCGGTTCCTGGCTACACCTTC; CDR3 protein: CASSEVGQAVPGYTF
D gene: TRBD2; clone size: .; V gene: TRBV27; J gene: TRBJ2-5; CDR3 DNA: TGTGCCAGCAGCCCCCGAGGACTAGCAGGCGCAGAGACCCAGTACTTC; CDR3 protein: CASSPRGLAGAETQYF
D gene: TRBD2; clone size: .; V gene: TRBV9; J gene: TRBJ2-2; CDR3 DNA: TGTGCCAGCAGTCCGGGGGGGACACTCGCGAACACCGGGGAGCTGTTTTTT; CDR3 protein: CASSPGGTLANTGELFF
D gene: TRBD1; clone size: .; V gene: TRBV18; J gene: TRBJ1-5; CDR3 DNA: TGTGCCAGCTCACCAAAGGCGGGACAGGGAAGGTTAAGCAATCAGCCCCAGCATTTT; CDR3 protein: CASSPKAGQGRLSNQPQHF
D gene: TRBD1; clone size: .; V gene: TRBV4-1; J gene: TRBJ2-2; CDR3 DNA: TGCGCCAGCAGTAGGGACAGGTCGCGGTCCCCCGGGGAGCTGTTTTTT; CDR3 protein: CASSRDRSRSPGELFF